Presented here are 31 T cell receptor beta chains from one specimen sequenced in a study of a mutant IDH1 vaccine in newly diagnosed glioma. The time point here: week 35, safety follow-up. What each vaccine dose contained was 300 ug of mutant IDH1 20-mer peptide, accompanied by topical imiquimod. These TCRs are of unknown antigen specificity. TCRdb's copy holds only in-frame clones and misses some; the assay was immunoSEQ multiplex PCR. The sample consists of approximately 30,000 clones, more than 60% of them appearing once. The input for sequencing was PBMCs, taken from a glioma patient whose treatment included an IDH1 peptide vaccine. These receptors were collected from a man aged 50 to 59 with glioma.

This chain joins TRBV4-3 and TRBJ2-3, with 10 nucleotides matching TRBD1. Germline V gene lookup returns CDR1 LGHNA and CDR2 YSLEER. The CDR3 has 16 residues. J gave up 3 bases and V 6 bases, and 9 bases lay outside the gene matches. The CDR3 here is CASSGGGTGDTDTQYF. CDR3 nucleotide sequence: TGCGCCAGCAGTGGGGGAGGGACAGGGGATACAGATACGCAGTATTTT.

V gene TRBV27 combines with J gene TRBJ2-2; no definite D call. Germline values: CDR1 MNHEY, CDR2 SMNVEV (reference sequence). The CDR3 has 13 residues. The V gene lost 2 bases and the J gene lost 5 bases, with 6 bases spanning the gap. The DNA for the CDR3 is TGTGCCAGCAGTTTAATTACTACCGGGGAGCTGTTTTTT. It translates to CASSLITTGELFF.

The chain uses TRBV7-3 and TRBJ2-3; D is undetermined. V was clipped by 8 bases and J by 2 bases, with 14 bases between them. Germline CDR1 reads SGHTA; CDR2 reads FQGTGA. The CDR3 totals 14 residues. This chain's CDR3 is CASSVDSNTDTQYF. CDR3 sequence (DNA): TGTGCCAGCTCGGTAGATTCAAACACAGATACGCAGTATTTT.

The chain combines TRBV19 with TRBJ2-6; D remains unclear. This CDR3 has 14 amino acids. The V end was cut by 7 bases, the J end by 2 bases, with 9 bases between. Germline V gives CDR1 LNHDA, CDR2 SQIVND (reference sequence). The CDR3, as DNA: TGTGCCAGTAAATGGGGTACTGGGGCCAACGTCCTGACTTTC. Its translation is CASKWGTGANVLTF.

This chain's CDR3 is CASSPRTEEKLFF. The CDR3 DNA follows: TGTGCCAGCTCACCGCGAACTGAAGAAAAACTGTTTTTT. This sequence joins TRBV18 and TRBJ1-4; D call uncertain. The CDR3 contains 13 residues. V was trimmed by 3 bases and J by 8 bases, leaving 10 bases between them. Germline V gene data show CDR1 as KGHSH and CDR2 as LQKENI.

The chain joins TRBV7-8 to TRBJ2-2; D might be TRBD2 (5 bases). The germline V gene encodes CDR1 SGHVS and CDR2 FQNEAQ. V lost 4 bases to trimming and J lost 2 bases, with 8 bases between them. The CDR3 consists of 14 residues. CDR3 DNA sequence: TGTGCCAGCAGCTCCGGGAAAAACACCGGGGAGCTGTTTTTT. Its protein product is CASSSGKNTGELFF.

CDR3 nucleotide sequence: TGTGCCAGCAGCTTAGTTGTGGCGGGAGAAGAGCAGTTCTTC. It is translated as CASSLVVAGEEQFF. This chain links TRBV11-2 with TRBJ2-1, with 7 nucleotides matching TRBD2. The CDR3 runs 14 residues. Germline trimming cut 1 base from V and 10 bases from J; bases unmatched to any gene: 7. CDR1 SGHAT and CDR2 FQNNGV come from the germline V gene.

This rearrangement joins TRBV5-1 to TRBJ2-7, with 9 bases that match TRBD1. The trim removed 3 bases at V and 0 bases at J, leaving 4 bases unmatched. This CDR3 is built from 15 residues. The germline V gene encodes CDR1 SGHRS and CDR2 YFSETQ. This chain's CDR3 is CASSSGQGLSYEQYF. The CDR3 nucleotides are TGCGCCAGCAGCTCGGGACAGGGTCTCTCCTACGAGCAGTACTTC.

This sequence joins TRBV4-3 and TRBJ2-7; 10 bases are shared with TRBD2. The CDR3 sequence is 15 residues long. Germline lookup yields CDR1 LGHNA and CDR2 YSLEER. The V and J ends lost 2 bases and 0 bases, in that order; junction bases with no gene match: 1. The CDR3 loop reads CASSQSSGSSYEQYF. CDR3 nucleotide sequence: TGCGCCAGCAGCCAATCTAGCGGGAGCTCCTACGAGCAGTACTTC.

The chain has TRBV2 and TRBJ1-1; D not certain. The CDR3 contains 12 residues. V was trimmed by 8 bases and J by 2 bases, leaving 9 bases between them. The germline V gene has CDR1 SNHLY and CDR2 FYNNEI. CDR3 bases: TGTGCCAGCCGGGGATATAACACTGAAGCTTTCTTT. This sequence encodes CASRGYNTEAFF. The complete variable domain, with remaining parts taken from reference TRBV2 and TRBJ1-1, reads EPEVTQTPSHQVTQMGQEVILRCVPISNHLYFYWYRQILGQKVEFLVSFYNNEISEKSEIFDDQFSVERPDGSNFTLKIRSTKLEDSAMYFCASRGYNTEAFFGQGTRLTVV.

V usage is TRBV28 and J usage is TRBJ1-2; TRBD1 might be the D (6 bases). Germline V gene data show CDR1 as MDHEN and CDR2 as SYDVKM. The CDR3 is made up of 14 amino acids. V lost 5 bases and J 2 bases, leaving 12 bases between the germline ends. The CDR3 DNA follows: TGTGCCAGCAGTCGCGCCACAGGGAACTATGGCTACACCTTC. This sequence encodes CASSRATGNYGYTF.

CDR3 in amino acids: CASSDFGVRGNTIYF. CDR3 in DNA: TGTGCCAGCAGTGATTTCGGAGTTCGCGGAAACACCATATATTTT. This chain connects TRBV25-1 to TRBJ1-3; D is ambiguous. The V end lost 3 bases, the J end lost 4 bases, and 13 bases lay between the germline ends. CDR3 length: 15 residues. Germline assignment: CDR1 MGHDK and CDR2 SYGVNS.

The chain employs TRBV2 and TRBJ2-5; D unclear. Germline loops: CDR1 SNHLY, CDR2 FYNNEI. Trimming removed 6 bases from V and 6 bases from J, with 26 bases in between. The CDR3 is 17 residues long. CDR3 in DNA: TGTGCCAGCAGCGAGCGCGGCCAGAGGATCGGAGCGAAGACCCAGTACTTC. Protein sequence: CASSERGQRIGAKTQYF.

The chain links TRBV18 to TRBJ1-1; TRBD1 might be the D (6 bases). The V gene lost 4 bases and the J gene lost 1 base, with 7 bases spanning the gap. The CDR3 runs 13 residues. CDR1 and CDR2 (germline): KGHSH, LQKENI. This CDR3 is CASSLDRNTEAFF. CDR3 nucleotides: TGTGCCAGCTCACTGGACAGGAACACTGAAGCTTTCTTT.

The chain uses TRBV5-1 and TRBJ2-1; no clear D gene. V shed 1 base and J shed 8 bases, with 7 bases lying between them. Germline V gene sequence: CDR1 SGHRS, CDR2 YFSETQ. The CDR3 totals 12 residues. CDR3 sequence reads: CASSLNLDEQFF. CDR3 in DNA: TGCGCCAGCAGCTTGAATCTCGATGAGCAGTTCTTC. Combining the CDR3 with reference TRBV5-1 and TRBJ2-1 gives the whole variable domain KAGVTQTPRYLIKTRGQQVTLSCSPISGHRSVSWYQQTPGQGLQFLFEYFSETQRNKGNFPGRFSGRQFSNSRSEMNVSTLELGDSALYLCASSLNLDEQFFGPGTRLTVL.

As DNA, the CDR3 is TGTGCCAGCAGCTTAAATTCGGGCCAAGAGACCCAGTACTTC. Translated, it gives CASSLNSGQETQYF. The rearrangement joins TRBV7-9 to TRBJ2-5; D remains ambiguous. Trimming removed 2 bases at V and 1 base at J, with 8 bases between. CDR1 SEHNR and CDR2 FQNEAQ come from the germline V gene (reference sequence). There are 14 residues in the CDR3.

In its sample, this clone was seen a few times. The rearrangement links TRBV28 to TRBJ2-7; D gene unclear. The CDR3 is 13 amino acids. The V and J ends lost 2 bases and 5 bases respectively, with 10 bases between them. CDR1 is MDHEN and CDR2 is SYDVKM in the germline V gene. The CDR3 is CASSLSQVNEQYF. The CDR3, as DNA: TGTGCCAGCAGTTTAAGCCAGGTAAACGAGCAGTACTTC.

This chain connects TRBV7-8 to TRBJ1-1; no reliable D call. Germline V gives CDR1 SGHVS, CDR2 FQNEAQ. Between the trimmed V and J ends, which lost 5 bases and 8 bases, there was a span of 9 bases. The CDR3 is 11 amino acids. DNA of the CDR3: TGTGCCAGCAGCACAATCGGGGAAGCTTTCTTT. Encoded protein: CASSTIGEAFF. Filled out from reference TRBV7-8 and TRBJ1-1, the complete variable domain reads GAGVSQSPRYKVAKRGQDVALRCDPISGHVSLFWYQQALGQGPEFLTYFQNEAQLDKSGLPSDRFFAERPEGSVSTLKIQRTQQEDSAVYLCASSTIGEAFFGQGTRLTVV.

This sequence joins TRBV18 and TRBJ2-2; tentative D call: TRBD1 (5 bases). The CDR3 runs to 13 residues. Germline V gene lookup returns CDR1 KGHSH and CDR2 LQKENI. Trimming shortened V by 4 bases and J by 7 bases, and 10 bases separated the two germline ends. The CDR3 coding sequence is TGTGCCAGCTCACAACAGGAAGACGGGGAGCTGTTTTTT. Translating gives CASSQQEDGELFF.

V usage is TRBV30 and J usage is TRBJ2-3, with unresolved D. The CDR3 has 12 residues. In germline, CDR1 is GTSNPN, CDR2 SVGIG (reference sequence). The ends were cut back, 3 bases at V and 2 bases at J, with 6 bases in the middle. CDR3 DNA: TGTGCCTGGAGAGCTTACACAGATACGCAGTATTTT. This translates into CAWRAYTDTQYF.

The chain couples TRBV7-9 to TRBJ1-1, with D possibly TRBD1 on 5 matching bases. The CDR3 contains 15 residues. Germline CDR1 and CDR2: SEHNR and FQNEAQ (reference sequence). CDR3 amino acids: CASQGRGGLNTEAFF. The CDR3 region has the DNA TGTGCGTCACAAGGCCGGGGGGGATTGAACACTGAAGCTTTCTTT.

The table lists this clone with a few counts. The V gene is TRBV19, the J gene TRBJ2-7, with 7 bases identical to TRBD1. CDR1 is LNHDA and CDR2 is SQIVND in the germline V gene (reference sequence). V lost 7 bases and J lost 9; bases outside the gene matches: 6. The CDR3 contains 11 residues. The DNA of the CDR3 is TGTGCCAGTAATCAAGGGGGCACGCAGTACTTC. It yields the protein CASNQGGTQYF.

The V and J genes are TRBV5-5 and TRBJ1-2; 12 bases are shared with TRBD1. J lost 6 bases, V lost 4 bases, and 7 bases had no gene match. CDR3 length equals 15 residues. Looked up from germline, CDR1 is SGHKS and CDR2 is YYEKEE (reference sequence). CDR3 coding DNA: TGTGCCAGCAGCCCCGGGACAGGGGGCAGTGATGGCTACACCTTC. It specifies CASSPGTGGSDGYTF.

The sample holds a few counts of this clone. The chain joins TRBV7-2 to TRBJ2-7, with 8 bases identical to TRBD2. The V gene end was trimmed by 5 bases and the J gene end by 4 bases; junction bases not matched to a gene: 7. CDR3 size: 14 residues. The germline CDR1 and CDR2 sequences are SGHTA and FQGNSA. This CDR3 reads CASSLTSGVYEQYF. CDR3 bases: TGTGCCAGCAGCCTAACTAGCGGAGTATACGAGCAGTACTTC.

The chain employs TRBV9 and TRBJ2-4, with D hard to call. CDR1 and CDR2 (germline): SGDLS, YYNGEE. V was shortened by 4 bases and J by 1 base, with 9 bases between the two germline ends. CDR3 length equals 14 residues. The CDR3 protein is CASSPRAAKNIQYF. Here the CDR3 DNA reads TGTGCCAGCAGCCCCCGAGCCGCCAAAAACATTCAGTACTTC.

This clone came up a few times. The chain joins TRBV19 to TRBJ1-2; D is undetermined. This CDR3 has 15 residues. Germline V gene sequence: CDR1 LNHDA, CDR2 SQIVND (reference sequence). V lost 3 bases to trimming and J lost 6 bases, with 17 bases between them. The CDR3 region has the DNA TGTGCCAGTAGTATCTTCGACGGTGCCCCGGATGGCTACACCTTC. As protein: CASSIFDGAPDGYTF.

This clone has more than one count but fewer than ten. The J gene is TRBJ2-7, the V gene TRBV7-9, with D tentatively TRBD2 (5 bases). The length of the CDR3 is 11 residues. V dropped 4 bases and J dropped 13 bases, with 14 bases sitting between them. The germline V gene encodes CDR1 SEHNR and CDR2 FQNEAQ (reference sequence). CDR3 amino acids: CASSSLDLAYF. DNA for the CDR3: TGTGCCAGCAGCTCCCTGGACCTAGCCTACTTC.

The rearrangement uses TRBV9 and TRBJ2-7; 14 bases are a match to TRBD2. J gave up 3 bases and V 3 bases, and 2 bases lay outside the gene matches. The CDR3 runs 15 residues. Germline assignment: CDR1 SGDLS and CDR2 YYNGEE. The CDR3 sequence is CASSEGLAGGYEQYF. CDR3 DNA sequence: TGTGCCAGCAGCGAAGGACTAGCGGGAGGCTACGAGCAGTACTTC.

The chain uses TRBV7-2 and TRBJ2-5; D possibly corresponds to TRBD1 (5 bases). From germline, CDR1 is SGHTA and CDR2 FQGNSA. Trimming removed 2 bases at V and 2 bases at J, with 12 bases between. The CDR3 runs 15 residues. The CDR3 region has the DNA TGTGCCAGCAGCTTATATCTCGACAGTCAAGAGACCCAGTACTTC. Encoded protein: CASSLYLDSQETQYF.

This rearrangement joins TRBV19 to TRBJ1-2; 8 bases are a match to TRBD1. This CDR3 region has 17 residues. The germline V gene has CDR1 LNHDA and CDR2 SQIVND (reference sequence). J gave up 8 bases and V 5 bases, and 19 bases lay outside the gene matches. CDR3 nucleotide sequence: TGTGCCAGTAGTGTCAATATGAATATAAGGACAGGGAGGGGCTACACCTTC. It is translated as CASSVNMNIRTGRGYTF. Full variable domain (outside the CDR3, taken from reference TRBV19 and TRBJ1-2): DGGITQSPKYLFRKEGQNVTLSCEQNLNHDAMYWYRQDPGQGLRLIYYSQIVNDFQKGDIAEGYSVSREKKESFPLTVTSAQKNPTAFYLCASSVNMNIRTGRGYTFGSGTRLTVV.

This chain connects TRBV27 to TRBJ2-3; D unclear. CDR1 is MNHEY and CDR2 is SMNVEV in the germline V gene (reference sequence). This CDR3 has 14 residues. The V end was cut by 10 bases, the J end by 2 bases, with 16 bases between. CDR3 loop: CATKGGRYTDTQYF. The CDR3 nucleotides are TGTGCCACTAAGGGCGGCAGATACACAGATACGCAGTATTTT.